This T cell receptor beta chain stems from a study of blood T cell repertoires in COVID-19. J was trimmed by 2 bases and V by 8 bases; bases with no gene match: 29. The germline V gene has CDR1 WSHSY and CDR2 SAAADI. The CDR3 length is 24 residues. Original handling: It was from reference gene primer amplification that nucleated cell counts were estimated. Generated by immunoSEQ multiplex PCR, the TCRdb table keeps only in-frame clones and is missing some. V and J calls and clone size are copied from that table; D and trimming were computed from the DNA. The profile shows 100,000 to 150,000 clones, roughly 91% of them singletons.

Sequencing was carried out using peripheral blood. The sequence was collected from a man aged 50 to 59 with active or convalescent COVID-19. The chain joins TRBV10-2 to TRBJ2-2; 13 nucleotides match TRBD2. The CDR3, as DNA: TGCGCCAGCTGGGGGGGGGTCCCAACTAGCGGGAGGGCCGATGGACCCTTAAACACCGGGGAGCTGTTTTTT. It encodes CASWGGVPTSGRADGPLNTGELFF.